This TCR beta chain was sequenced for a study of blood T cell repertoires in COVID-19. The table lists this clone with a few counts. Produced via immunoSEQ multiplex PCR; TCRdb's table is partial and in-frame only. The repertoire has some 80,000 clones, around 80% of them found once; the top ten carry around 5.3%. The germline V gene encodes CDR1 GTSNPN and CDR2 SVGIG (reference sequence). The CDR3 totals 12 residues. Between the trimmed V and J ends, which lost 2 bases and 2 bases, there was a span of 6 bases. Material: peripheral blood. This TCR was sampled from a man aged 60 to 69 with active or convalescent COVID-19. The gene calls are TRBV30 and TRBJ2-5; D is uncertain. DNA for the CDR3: TGTGCCTGGAGTACTTCGCAAGAGACCCAGTACTTC. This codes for CAWSTSQETQYF. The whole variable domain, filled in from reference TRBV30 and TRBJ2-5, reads SQTIHQWPATLVQPVGSPLSLECTVEGTSNPNLYWYRQAAGRGLQLLFYSVGIGQISSEVPQNLSASRPQDRQFILSSKKLLLSDSGFYLCAWSTSQETQYFGPGTRLLVL.